A selection of T cell receptor beta chains follows, all from one sample in a study of blood T cell repertoires in COVID-19. Using immunoSEQ multiplex PCR, the repertoire was profiled, and TCRdb retains in-frame clones only, with some absent. The profile covers fewer than 350,000 clones, with approximately 91% appearing a single time and 9.5% taken by the ten largest. Sequences were obtained from PBMCs or T cells enriched from blood (not recorded which). Every receptor here comes from a woman in her thirties or forties who had recovered from COVID-19. Both conserved end residues are part of each CDR3. For some rows the clone size is stated as once, few or many, or as a class when expanded; others skip it.

TRBV5-1 | - | CASTLEPGDDTQYF
TRBV6-2/TRBV6-3 | once | CASSSGRGGMATYNEQFF
TRBV9 | - | CASTTGTSGSNEQFF
TRBV6-9 | - | CASNQLLVPGQETQYF
TRBV30 | - | CAWSLSGQETQYF
TRBV28 | - | CASSPEGGYEQYF
TRBV15 | - | CATSEDGDEQYF
TRBV5-1 | - | CASRSTTGVDNEKLFF
TRBV7-9 | - | CASSSPGNTEAFF
TRBV24-1 | - | CATSEAEHYGYTF
TRBV4-3 | - | CASSQEPVASSPIYEQYF
TRBV6-2/TRBV6-3 | - | CASSYREANTEAFF